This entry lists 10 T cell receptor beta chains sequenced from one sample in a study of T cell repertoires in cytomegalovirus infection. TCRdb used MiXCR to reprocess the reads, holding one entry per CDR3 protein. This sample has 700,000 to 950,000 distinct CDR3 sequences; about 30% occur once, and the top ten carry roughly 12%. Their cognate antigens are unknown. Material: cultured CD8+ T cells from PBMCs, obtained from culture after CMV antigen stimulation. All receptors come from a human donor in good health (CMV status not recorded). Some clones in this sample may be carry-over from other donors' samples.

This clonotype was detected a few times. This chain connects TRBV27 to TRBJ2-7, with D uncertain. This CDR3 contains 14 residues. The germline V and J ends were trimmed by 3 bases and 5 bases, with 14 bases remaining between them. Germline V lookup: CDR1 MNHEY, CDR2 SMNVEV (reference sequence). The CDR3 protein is CASSFLGKNDEQYF. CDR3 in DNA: TGTGCCAGCAGTTTTTTGGGGAAGAATGACGAGCAGTACTTC.

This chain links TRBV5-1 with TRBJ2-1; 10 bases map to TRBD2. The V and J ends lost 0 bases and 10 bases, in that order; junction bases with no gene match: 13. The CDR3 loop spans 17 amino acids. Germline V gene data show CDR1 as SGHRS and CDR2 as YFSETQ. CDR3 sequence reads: CASSLGYTSGAADEQFF. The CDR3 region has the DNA TGCGCCAGCAGCTTGGGATATACTAGCGGGGCAGCAGACGAGCAGTTCTTC.

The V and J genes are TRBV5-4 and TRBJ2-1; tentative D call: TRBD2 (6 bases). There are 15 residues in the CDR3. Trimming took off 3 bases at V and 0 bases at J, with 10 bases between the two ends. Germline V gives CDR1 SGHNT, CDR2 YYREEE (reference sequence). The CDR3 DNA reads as TGTGCCAGCAGCTCGGCGGGGAGCTCCTACAATGAGCAGTTCTTC. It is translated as CASSSAGSSYNEQFF.

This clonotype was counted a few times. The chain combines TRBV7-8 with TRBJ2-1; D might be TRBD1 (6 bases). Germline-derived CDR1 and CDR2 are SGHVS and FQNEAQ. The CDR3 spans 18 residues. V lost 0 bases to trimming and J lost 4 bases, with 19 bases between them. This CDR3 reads CASSLAGQGLPPYNEQFF. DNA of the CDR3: TGTGCCAGCAGCTTAGCGGGGCAGGGGCTTCCTCCGTACAATGAGCAGTTCTTC.

The CDR3: CATRGQGLNEQFF. CDR3 bases: TGTGCCACCAGAGGACAGGGGTTGAATGAGCAGTTCTTC. The chain has TRBV15 and TRBJ2-1, with TRBD1 matching over 9 bases. V shed 6 bases and J 7 bases; nucleotides not matched to a gene: 4. Per the germline V gene, CDR1 is LNHNV and CDR2 is YYDKDF (reference sequence). The CDR3 contains 13 residues.

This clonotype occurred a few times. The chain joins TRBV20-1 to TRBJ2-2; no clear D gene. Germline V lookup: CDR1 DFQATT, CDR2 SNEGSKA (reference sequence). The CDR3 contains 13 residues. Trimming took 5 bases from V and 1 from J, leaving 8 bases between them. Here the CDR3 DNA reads TGCAGTGCTCCCGGATGGAACACCGGGGAGCTGTTTTTT. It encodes CSAPGWNTGELFF.

This CDR3 reads CASSLFRGAGLEPDTQYF. For the CDR3, the DNA is TGCGCCAGCAGCCTCTTCCGGGGGGCGGGCCTAGAACCAGATACGCAGTATTTT. The chain employs TRBV4-3 and TRBJ2-3, with D perhaps matching TRBD2 (7 bases). V was trimmed by 4 bases and J by 4 bases, leaving 24 bases between them. The CDR3 is 18 amino acids. CDR1 and CDR2 (germline): LGHNA, YSLEER.

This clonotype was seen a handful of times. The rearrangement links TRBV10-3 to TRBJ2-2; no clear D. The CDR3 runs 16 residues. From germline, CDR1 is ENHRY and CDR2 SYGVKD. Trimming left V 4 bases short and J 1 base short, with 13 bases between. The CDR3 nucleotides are TGTGCCATCAGTGTGGTTACGGCCGGGAACACCGGGGAGCTGTTTTTT. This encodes CAISVVTAGNTGELFF.

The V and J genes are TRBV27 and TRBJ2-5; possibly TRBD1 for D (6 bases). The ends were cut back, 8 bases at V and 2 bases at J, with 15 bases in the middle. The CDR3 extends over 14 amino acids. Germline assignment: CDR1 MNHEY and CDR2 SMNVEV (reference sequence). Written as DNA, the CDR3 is TGTGCCAGCTCGACGGGACACCTACAAGAGACCCAGTACTTC. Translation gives CASSTGHLQETQYF.

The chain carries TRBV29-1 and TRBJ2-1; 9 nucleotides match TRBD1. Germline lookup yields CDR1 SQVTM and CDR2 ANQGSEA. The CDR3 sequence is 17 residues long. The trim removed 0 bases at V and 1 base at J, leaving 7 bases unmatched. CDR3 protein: CSVEDVIGTGSYNEQFF. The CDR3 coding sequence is TGCAGCGTTGAAGATGTAATAGGGACAGGGTCCTACAATGAGCAGTTCTTC.